This T cell receptor (beta chain) was documented in a study of T cells in Graves' hyperthyroidism and ophthalmopathy. The wider study: Initial diagnosis, before any treatment, was when peripheral blood was collected.

The study left out patients who had uncontrolled infection, other autoimmune disease, pregnancy or lactation. For the diagnoses, clinical symptoms, serum thyroxine and TRAb, thyroid ultrasound and orbital computed tomography were used. The CDR3 has 14 residues. Germline V gene sequence: CDR1 SQVTM, CDR2 ANQGSEA. Trimming shortened V by 6 bases and J by 3 bases, and 18 bases separated the two germline ends. RNA transcripts were the template for amplifying TCR beta CDR3 regions. The study used the HTBI primer set for a first-round RT-PCR of the TCR CDR3. TCRdb used MiXCR to reprocess the multiplex PCR reads, holding one entry per CDR3 protein. The sample contains approximately 370,000 distinct CDR3 sequences, approximately 18% of which appear only once. This clonotype showed up many times.

This chain joins TRBV29-1 and TRBJ2-7, with D perhaps TRBD1 (6 bases). The source of this sequence is a woman aged 25-40 years with Graves' hyperthyroidism that later progressed to Graves' ophthalmopathy. The sequencing input was blood. The CDR3 here is CSVNGQSGFYEQYF. The CDR3 DNA reads TGCAGCGTAAACGGACAGTCTGGCTTCTACGAGCAGTACTTC.